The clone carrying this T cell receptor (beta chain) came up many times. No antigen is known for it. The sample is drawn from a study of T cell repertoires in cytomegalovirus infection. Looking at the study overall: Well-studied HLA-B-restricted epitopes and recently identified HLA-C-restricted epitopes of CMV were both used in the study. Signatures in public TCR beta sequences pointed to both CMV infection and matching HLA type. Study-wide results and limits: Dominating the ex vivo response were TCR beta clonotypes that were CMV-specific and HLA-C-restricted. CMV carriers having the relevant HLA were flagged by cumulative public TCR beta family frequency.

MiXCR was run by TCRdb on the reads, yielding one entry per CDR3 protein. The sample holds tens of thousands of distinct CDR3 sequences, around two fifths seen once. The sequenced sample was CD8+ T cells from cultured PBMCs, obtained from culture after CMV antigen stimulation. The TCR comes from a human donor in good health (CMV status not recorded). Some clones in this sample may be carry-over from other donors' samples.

CDR3: CASSLYRGYGYTF. CDR3 DNA sequence: TGTGCCAGCAGCTTGTATAGGGGTTATGGCTACACCTTC. This chain uses TRBV7-2 with TRBJ1-2; a weak D match, TRBD1 (5 bases). From germline, CDR1 is SGHTA and CDR2 FQGNSA. This CDR3 has 13 residues. The V and J ends lost 3 bases and 5 bases respectively, with 10 bases between them.